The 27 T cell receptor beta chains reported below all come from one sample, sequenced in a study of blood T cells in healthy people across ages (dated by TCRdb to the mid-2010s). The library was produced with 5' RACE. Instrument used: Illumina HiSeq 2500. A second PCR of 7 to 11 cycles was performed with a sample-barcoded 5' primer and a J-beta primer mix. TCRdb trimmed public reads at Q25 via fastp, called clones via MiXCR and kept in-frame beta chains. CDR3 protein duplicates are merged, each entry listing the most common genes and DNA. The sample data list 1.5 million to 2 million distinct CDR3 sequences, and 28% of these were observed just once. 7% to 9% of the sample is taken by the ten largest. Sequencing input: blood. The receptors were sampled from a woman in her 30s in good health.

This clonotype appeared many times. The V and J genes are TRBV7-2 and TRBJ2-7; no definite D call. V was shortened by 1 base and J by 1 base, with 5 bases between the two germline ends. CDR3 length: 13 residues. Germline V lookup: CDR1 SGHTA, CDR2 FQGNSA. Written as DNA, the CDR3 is TGTGCCAGCAGCTTAGTCCTATCCTACGAGCAGTACTTC. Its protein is CASSLVLSYEQYF.

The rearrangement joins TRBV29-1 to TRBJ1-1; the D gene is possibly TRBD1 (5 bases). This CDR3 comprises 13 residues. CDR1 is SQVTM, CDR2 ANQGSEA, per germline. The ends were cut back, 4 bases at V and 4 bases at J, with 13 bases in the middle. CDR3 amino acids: CSVVRRGATEAFF. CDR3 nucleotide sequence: TGCAGCGTTGTCCGAAGGGGTGCCACTGAAGCTTTCTTT.

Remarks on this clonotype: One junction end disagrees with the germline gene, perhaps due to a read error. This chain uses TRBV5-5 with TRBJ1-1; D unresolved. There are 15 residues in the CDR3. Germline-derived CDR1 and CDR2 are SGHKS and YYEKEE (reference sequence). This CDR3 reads CAGSLGRAANTEAFF. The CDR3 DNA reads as TGTGCCGGCAGCTTGGGCCGGGCGGCGAACACTGAAGCTTTCTTT.

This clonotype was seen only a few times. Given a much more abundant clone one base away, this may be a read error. The DNA of the CDR3 is TGTGCCAGCAGCTCTACCCCGCTCGGTGAGCAGTTCTTC. It codes for CASSSTPLGEQFF. The V gene is TRBV5-5, the J gene TRBJ2-1, with D unclear. Germline CDR1 reads SGHKS; CDR2 reads YYEKEE (reference sequence). V shed 3 bases and J shed 9 bases, with 13 bases lying between them. This CDR3 has 13 amino acids.

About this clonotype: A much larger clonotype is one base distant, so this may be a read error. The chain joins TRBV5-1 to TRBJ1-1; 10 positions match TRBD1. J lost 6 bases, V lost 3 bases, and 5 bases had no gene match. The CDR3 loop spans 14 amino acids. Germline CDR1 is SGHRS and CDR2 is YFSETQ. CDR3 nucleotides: TGCGCCAGCAGCTGGGAGGGACAGGGGCCTGAAGCTTTCTTT. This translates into CASSWEGQGPEAFF.

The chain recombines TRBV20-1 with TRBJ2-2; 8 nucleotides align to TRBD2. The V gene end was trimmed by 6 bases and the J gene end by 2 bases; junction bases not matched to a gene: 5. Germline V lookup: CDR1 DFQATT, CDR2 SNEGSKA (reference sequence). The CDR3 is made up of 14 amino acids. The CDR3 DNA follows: TGCAGTGCCCCCACTAGCGGTAACACCGGGGAGCTGTTTTTT. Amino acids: CSAPTSGNTGELFF.

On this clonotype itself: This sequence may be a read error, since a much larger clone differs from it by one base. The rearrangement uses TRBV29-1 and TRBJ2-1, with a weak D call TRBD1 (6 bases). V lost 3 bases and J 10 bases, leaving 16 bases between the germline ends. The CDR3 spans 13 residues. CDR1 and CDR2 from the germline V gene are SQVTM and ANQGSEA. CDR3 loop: CSVEPGVFYEQFF. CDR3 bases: TGCAGCGTTGAGCCAGGGGTGTTCTACGAGCAGTTCTTC.

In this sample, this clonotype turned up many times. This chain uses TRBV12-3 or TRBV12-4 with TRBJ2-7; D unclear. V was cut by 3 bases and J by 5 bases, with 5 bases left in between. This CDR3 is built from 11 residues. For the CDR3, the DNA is TGTGCCAGCAGTTTCTTAGACGAGCAGTACTTC. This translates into CASSFLDEQYF.

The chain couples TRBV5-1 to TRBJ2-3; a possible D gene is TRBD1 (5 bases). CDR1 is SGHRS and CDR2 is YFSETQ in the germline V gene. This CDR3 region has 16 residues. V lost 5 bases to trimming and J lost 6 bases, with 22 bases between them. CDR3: CASRLPSGRRGDTQYF. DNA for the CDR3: TGCGCCAGCAGATTACCCTCTGGCCGTAGGGGTGATACGCAGTATTTT.

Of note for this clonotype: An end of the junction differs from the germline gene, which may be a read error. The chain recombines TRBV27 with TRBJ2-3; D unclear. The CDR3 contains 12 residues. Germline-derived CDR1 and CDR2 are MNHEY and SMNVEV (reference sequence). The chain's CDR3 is CAGSSRLDTQYF. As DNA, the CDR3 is TGTGCCGGCAGTTCTCGACTAGATACGCAGTATTTT.

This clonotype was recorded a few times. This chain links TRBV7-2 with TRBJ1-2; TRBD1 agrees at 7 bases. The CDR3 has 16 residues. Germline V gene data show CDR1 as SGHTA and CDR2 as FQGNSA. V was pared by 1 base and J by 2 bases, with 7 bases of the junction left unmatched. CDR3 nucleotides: TGTGCCAGCAGCTTAGGGGGGGCAGGGGGGAACTATGGCTACACCTTC. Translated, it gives CASSLGGAGGNYGYTF.

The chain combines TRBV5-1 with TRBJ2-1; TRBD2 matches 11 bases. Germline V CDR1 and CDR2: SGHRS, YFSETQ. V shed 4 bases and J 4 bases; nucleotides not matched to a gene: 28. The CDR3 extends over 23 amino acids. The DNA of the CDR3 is TGCGCCAGCAGCCCGAAGGCAGGGGCCCCGGGACTAGCGGTCCGGCAACAATACAATGAGCAGTTCTTC. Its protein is CASSPKAGAPGLAVRQQYNEQFF.

The CDR3 DNA is TGCGCCAGCAGTGAGGTCAACTATGGCTACACCTTC. Residues: CASSEVNYGYTF. The chain recombines TRBV5-1 with TRBJ1-2, with D unclear. The CDR3 sequence is 12 residues long. The V gene's germline CDR1 is SGHRS and CDR2 YFSETQ. With 5 bases removed from V and 2 bases from J, the gap between germline ends came to 7 bases.

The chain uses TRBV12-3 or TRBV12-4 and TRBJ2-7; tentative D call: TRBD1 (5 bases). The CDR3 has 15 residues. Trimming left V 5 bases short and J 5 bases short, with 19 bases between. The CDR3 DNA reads TGTGCCAGCAGTACCCGCTTTACCAGGGCCGACGAGCAGTACTTC. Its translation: CASSTRFTRADEQYF.

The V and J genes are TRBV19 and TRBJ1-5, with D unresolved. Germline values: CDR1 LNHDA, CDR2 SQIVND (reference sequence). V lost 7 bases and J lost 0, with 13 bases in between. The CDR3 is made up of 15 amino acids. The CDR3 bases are TGTGCCAGTAAGGTTCCGGGGTATAGCAATCAGCCCCAGCATTTT. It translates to CASKVPGYSNQPQHF.

Here the CDR3 reads CASSPYFGGTDTQYF. The CDR3 DNA reads as TGCGCCAGCAGCCCCTATTTCGGGGGGACCGATACGCAGTATTTT. This chain links TRBV5-1 with TRBJ2-3; 7 bases agree with TRBD2. Germline CDR1 and CDR2: SGHRS and YFSETQ. The trim removed 4 bases at V and 6 bases at J, leaving 11 bases unmatched. This CDR3 is 15 amino acids long.

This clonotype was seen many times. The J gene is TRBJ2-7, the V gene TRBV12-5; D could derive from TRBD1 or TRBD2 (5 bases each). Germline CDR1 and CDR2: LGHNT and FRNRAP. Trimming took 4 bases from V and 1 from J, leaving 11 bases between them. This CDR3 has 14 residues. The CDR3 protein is CASGSGTASYEQYF. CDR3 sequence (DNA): TGTGCTAGTGGTTCGGGGACCGCTTCCTACGAGCAGTACTTC.

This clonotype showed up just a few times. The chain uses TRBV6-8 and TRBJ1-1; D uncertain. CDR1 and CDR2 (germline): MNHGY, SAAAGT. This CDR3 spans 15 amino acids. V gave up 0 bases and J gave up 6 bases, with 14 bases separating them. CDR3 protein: CASSYSSRYRAEAFF. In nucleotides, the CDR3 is TGTGCCAGCAGTTACTCGAGTCGCTATAGGGCTGAAGCTTTCTTT.

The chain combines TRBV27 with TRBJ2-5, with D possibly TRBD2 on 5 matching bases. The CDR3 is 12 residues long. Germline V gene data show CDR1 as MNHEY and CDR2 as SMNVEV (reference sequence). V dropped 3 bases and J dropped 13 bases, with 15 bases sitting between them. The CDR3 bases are TGTGCCAGCAGTTTCGGAGGCGACGAGCGGTACTTC. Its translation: CASSFGGDERYF.

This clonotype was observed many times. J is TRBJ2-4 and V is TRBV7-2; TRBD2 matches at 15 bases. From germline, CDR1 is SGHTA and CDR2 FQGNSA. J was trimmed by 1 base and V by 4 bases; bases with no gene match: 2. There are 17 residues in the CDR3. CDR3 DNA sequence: TGTGCCAGCAGCTACGGGACTAGCGGGAGGGCCAAAAACATTCAGTACTTC. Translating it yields CASSYGTSGRAKNIQYF. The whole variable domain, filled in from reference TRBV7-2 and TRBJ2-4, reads GAGVSQSPSNKVTEKGKDVELRCDPISGHTALYWYRQSLGQGLEFLIYFQGNSAPDKSGLPSDRFSAERTGGSVSTLTIQRTQQEDSAVYLCASSYGTSGRAKNIQYFGAGTRLSVL.

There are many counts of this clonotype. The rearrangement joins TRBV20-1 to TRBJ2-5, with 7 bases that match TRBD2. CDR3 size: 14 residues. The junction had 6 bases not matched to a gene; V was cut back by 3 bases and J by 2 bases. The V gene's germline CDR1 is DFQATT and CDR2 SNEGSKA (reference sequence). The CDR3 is CSARERGSQETQYF. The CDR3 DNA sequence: TGCAGTGCTAGGGAGCGGGGATCACAAGAGACCCAGTACTTC.

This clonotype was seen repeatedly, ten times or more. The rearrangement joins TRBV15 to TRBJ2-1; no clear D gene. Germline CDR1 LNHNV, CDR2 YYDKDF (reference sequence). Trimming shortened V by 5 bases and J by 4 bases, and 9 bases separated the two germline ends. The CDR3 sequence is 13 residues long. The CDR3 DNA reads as TGTGCCACCAGCCTGGACGGTTACAATGAGCAGTTCTTC. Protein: CATSLDGYNEQFF. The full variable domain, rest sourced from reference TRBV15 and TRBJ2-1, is DAMVIQNPRYQVTQFGKPVTLSCSQTLNHNVMYWYQQKSSQAPKLLFHYYDKDFNNEADTPDNFQSRRPNTSFCFLDIRSPGLGDTAMYLCATSLDGYNEQFFGPGTRLTVL.

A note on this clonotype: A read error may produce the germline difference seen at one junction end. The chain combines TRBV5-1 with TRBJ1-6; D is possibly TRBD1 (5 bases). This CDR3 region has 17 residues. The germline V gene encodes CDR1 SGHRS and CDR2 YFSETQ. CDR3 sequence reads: CASSRDPSGGYNSPPHF. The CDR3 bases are TGCGCCAGCAGCAGGGACCCCTCCGGAGGCTATAATTCACCCCCCCACTTT.

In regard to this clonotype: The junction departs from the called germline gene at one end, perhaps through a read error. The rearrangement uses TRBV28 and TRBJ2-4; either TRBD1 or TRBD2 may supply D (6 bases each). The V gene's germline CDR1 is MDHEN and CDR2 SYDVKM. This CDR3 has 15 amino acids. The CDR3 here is CASSLGGPGLDIRYF. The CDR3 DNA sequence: TGTGCCAGCAGTTTAGGGGGGCCGGGGCTAGACATTCGGTACTTC. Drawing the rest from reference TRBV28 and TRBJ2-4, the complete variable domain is DVKVTQSSRYLVKRTGEKVFLECVQDMDHENMFWYRQDPGLGLRLIYFSYDVKMKEKGDIPEGYSVSREKKERFSLILESASTNQTSMYLCASSLGGPGLDIRYFGAGTRLSVL.

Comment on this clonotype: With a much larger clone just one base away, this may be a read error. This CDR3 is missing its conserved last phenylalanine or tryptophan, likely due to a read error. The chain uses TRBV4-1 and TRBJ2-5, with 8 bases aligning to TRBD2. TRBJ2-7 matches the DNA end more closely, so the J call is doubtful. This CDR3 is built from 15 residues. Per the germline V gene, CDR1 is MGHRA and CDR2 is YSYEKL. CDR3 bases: TGCGCCAGCAGCCCCCCGGCGGGGGGTTCCTACGAGCAGTACTTG. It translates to CASSPPAGGSYEQYL.

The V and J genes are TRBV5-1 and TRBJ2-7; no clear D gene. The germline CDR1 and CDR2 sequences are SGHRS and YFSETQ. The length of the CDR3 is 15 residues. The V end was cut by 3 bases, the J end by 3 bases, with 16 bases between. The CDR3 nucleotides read TGCGCCAGCAGCTATGCCCCAGGTCAAAACTACGAGCAGTACTTC. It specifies CASSYAPGQNYEQYF.

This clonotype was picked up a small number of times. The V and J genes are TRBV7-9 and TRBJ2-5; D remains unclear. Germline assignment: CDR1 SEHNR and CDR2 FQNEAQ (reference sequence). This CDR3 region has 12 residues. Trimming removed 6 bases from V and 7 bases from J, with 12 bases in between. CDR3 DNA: TGTGCCAGCAGGGGTGACCTTGGGACCCAGTACTTC. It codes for CASRGDLGTQYF.